The clone carrying this T cell receptor beta chain was seen only once. Other DNA sequences within the sample encode an identical CDR3. The germline CDR1 and CDR2 sequences are SGDLS and YYNGEE. The germline V and J ends were trimmed by 2 bases and 4 bases, with 10 bases remaining between them. CDR3 length: 14 residues. The age range of participants was about 18 to 95 years, with residence in about two dozen US areas. Participants' reported clinical history set cohort assignment. This record belongs to a study of blood T cell repertoires in COVID-19. Study in general: PBMCs, B-cell-depleted T cells, or T cells were the source of the cDNA or gDNA that made up the material.

In the original workflow: Estimation of nucleated cell counts was performed using reference gene primer amplification. Clones were sequenced by immunoSEQ multiplex PCR, and TCRdb holds only the in-frame ones, with some missing. V and J calls and clone size are as listed in that table; D and trimming were resolved from the DNA. This sample has fewer than 350,000 clones; approximately 91% occur once, and the top ten carry approximately 2.4%. Material: PBMCs or T cells enriched from blood (not recorded which). The genes are TRBV9 and TRBJ2-1, with D maybe TRBD2 (6 bases). The TCR comes from a woman aged 40 to 50 with acute COVID-19. The CDR3 sequence is CASSVGDSYNEQFF. In DNA form, the CDR3 reads TGTGCCAGCAGCGTCGGGGACTCATACAATGAGCAGTTCTTC.